This T cell receptor (beta chain) was sequenced for a study of blood T cells in healthy people across ages. Overall study findings and caveats: The study regarded diversity estimates from one million T cells as underestimates. Expanded clonotype changes were possibly confounded by unknown donor CMV status.

CDR1 and CDR2 (germline): ENHRY, SYGVKD. Trimming left V 4 bases short and J 2 bases short, with 8 bases between. This CDR3 comprises 13 residues. A second about 7 to 11 cycle PCR used barcoded and J-beta primers. Tags on each cDNA molecule came from a template-switch adaptor with 12 random nucleotides. Sequencing yielded, for each sample, at least 2.5 million paired-end reads carrying CDR3. TCRdb passed the 5' RACE reads through MiXCR, listing each CDR3 protein once. The table records over 600,000 distinct CDR3 sequences, 46% of them present only once. This clonotype was counted ten times or more. Antigen unknown.

Sequenced material: blood. This TCR was sampled from an elderly man in good health. The chain uses TRBV10-3 and TRBJ1-1; D gene uncertain. Here the CDR3 DNA reads TGTGCCATCAGTGGGACTATCAACACTGAAGCTTTCTTT. Translation: CAISGTINTEAFF.